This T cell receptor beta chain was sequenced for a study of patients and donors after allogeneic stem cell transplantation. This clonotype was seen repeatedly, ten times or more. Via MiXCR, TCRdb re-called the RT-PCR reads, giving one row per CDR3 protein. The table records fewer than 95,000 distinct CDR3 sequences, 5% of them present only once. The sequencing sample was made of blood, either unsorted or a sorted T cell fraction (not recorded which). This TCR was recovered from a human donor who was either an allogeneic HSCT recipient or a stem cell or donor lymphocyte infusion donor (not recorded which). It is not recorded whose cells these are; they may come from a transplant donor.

The CDR3 loop is CASSQGAQGKLGNTIYF. CDR3 bases: TGCGCCAGCAGCCAAGGCGCACAGGGAAAACTTGGAAACACCATATATTTT. The chain is built from TRBV4-1 and TRBJ1-3, with D possibly matching TRBD1 (6 bases). V lost 1 base and J lost 3, with 16 bases in between. The CDR3 loop spans 17 amino acids. In germline, CDR1 is MGHRA, CDR2 YSYEKL.